This TCR beta chain was profiled in a study of molecular identifiers for immune sequencing clone quantification. This CDR3 is 14 amino acids long. In germline, CDR1 is MNHEY, CDR2 SVGAGI. A single record per CDR3 protein comes from TCRdb applying MiXCR to the PCR reads. The data hold around 480,000 distinct CDR3 sequences, with about a fifth observed a single time. As to this clonotype: Relative to the germline gene, one junction end is altered; a read error may explain this.

V usage is TRBV6-5 and J usage is TRBJ1-4; D might be TRBD1 (6 bases). The clonotype was recovered from a human donor in good health. Some libraries in this study had Jurkat cell RNA spiked in. The specimen was naive CD8+ T cells from blood, with Jurkat cell RNA spiked in. Described subset: FACS-sorted CD8+CD4-CCR7+CD45RA+ naive T cells. The CDR3 nucleotides read TGTGCCAGCAGTTACTCGGGGGCGGGTGAAAAACCGTTTTTT. Protein product: CASSYSGAGEKPFF.